This TCR beta chain was profiled in a study of early T cells in non-severe SARS-CoV-2 infection. The wider study: Sequencing input comprised bulk RNA from unsorted whole blood; chain pairing was not available.

Unique molecular identifiers (one per individual cDNA molecule) were attached. TCRdb analysed the 5' RACE reads with MiXCR anew, one entry per CDR3 protein. The sample contains around 77,000 distinct CDR3 sequences, roughly 12% of which appear only once. This clonotype was counted ten times or more. The source is an adult who was a healthcare worker with PCR-confirmed SARS-CoV-2 infection or an uninfected control (not recorded which). The donor label of this sample is uncertain. The material was whole blood, obtained at baseline.

The chain's CDR3 is CASSKCHRAVAKNIQYF. CDR3 coding DNA: TGTGCCAGCAGCAAATGTCACAGGGCGGTGGCCAAAAACATTCAGTACTTC. The J gene is TRBJ2-4, the V gene TRBV21-1; the table's D call of TRBD1 was not tested on the DNA. TRBV21-1 is given as a pseudogene. This CDR3 spans 17 amino acids.